The next 20 T cell receptor beta chains were all read from a single sample in a study of identical twins. TCRdb used MiXCR to reprocess the 5' RACE reads, holding one entry per CDR3 protein. Altogether 450,000 or so distinct CDR3 sequences are present, roughly an eighth being singletons, with the ten largest covering more than 0.8%. This sample also appeared in a second study, on yellow fever vaccine responses in identical twins.

Sequenced sample: CD4+ T cells sorted from blood. All receptors derive from a woman aged 18-30 years in good health.

The table lists this clonotype with a few counts. The genes are TRBV6-1 and TRBJ2-3; TRBD1 might be the D (6 bases). Trimming took off 7 bases at V and 1 base at J, with 15 bases between the two ends. The length of the CDR3 is 15 residues. Per germline, CDR1 MNHNS and CDR2 SASEGT. This chain's CDR3 is CASTKGQGRTDTQYF. CDR3 nucleotides: TGTGCCAGCACCAAAGGGCAGGGGCGCACAGATACGCAGTATTTT.

This chain connects TRBV4-2 to TRBJ2-7; TRBD1 or TRBD2 may be the D gene (5 bases each). Per the germline V gene, CDR1 is LGHNA and CDR2 is YNFKEQ. The CDR3 loop spans 17 amino acids. V was clipped by 0 bases and J by 0 bases, with 15 bases between them. Here the CDR3 DNA reads TGTGCCAGCAGCCAAGAGACCGGGACGGAACTCTCCTACGAGCAGTACTTC. It is translated as CASSQETGTELSYEQYF.

The table lists this clonotype with a few counts. The rearrangement links TRBV6-1 to TRBJ2-3, with 9 nucleotides matching TRBD2. J gave up 7 bases and V 4 bases, and 9 bases lay outside the gene matches. The germline gives CDR1 MNHNS, CDR2 SASEGT. The CDR3 has 15 residues. The CDR3 DNA sequence: TGTGCCAGCAGTGTTGGCGGGAGGGCCCTAAATACGCAGTATTTT. Translation gives CASSVGGRALNTQYF.

V usage is TRBV29-1 and J usage is TRBJ1-5, with D possibly TRBD1 on 5 matching bases. Trimming took off 4 bases at V and 2 bases at J, with 9 bases between the two ends. The CDR3 is 13 amino acids. CDR1 SQVTM and CDR2 ANQGSEA come from the germline V gene. The chain's CDR3 is CSVARAGNQPQHF. The CDR3 region has the DNA TGCAGCGTTGCCAGGGCCGGCAATCAGCCCCAGCATTTT.

This clonotype showed up just a few times. This chain connects TRBV20-1 to TRBJ1-5; D call uncertain. V was shortened by 4 bases and J by 1 base, with 11 bases between the two germline ends. This CDR3 comprises 14 residues. Germline V CDR1 and CDR2: DFQATT, SNEGSKA (reference sequence). The chain's CDR3 is CSATHGSSNQPQHF. DNA of the CDR3: TGCAGTGCTACACACGGCAGCAGCAATCAGCCCCAGCATTTT.

This clonotype was seen ten or more times. The rearrangement joins TRBV5-1 to TRBJ2-7; 8 bases align to TRBD1. V was clipped by 4 bases and J by 2 bases; unmatched bases: 5. CDR3 length: 14 amino acids. Germline lookup yields CDR1 SGHRS and CDR2 YFSETQ. CDR3 coding DNA: TGCGCCAGCAGCCTTTGGACAGGGACCTACGAGCAGTACTTC. Amino acid sequence: CASSLWTGTYEQYF.

This clonotype came up a few times. The chain carries TRBV9 and TRBJ1-6; D remains ambiguous. The germline V and J ends were trimmed by 3 bases and 4 bases, with 8 bases remaining between them. The germline V gene encodes CDR1 SGDLS and CDR2 YYNGEE. The CDR3 loop spans 14 amino acids. CDR3 in DNA: TGTGCCAGCAGCGGAGAGGGATATAATTCACCCCTCCACTTT. Its protein is CASSGEGYNSPLHF. Filled out from reference TRBV9 and TRBJ1-6, the complete variable domain reads DSGVTQTPKHLITATGQRVTLRCSPRSGDLSVYWYQQSLDQGLQFLIQYYNGEERAKGNILERFSAQQFPDLHSELNLSSLELGDSALYFCASSGEGYNSPLHFGNGTRLTVT.

The chain recombines TRBV7-9 with TRBJ1-3; TRBD1 matches 7 bases. This CDR3 is built from 15 residues. CDR1 and CDR2 (germline): SEHNR, FQNEAQ (reference sequence). Losses at the gene ends were 4 bases for V and 2 bases for J; bases not matched to a gene: 5. The CDR3 bases are TGTGCCAGCAGCTCACAGGGGTTCCCTGGAAACACCATATATTTT. Its protein is CASSSQGFPGNTIYF.

This clonotype has ten or more counts. The chain couples TRBV12-3 or TRBV12-4 to TRBJ1-4; no reliable D call. Between the trimmed V and J ends, which lost 3 bases and 5 bases, there was a span of 10 bases. The CDR3 extends over 14 amino acids. For the CDR3, the DNA is TGTGCCAGCAGTTTCGGGAAAGGAAATGAAAAACTGTTTTTT. Its translation is CASSFGKGNEKLFF.

In this sample, this clonotype turned up a few times. The chain employs TRBV28 and TRBJ2-1; D ambiguous. The CDR3 runs 14 residues. Germline CDR1 is MDHEN and CDR2 is SYDVKM. Between the trimmed V and J ends, which lost 8 bases and 1 base, there was a span of 12 bases. This chain's CDR3 is CASLPSESYNEQFF. The CDR3 coding sequence is TGTGCCAGCCTCCCTTCGGAGTCCTACAATGAGCAGTTCTTC.

The gene calls are TRBV20-1 and TRBJ2-7; 8 bases align to TRBD1. V was clipped by 0 bases and J by 0 bases; unmatched bases: 7. CDR3 length: 16 amino acids. The germline CDR1 and CDR2 sequences are DFQATT and SNEGSKA (reference sequence). In DNA form, the CDR3 reads TGCAGTGCTAGAGATCCCCGGACAGGGACCTCCTACGAGCAGTACTTC. Protein: CSARDPRTGTSYEQYF.

This clonotype was counted between two and nine times. The rearrangement joins TRBV5-6 to TRBJ1-5; D perhaps matches TRBD1 (6 bases). The CDR3 covers 16 residues. Trimming took off 1 base at V and 4 bases at J, with 15 bases between the two ends. Germline V gene sequence: CDR1 SGHDT, CDR2 YYEEEE. The CDR3: CASSLNLQGRNQPQHF. Here the CDR3 DNA reads TGTGCCAGCAGCTTGAATTTACAGGGCCGGAATCAGCCCCAGCATTTT.

As for this clonotype: Germline is not matched at one junction end, which may reflect a read error. This chain uses TRBV27 with TRBJ2-2, with 8 bases fitting TRBD1. The germline V gene has CDR1 MNHEY and CDR2 SMNVEV (reference sequence). The CDR3 is 14 amino acids. CDR3 sequence: CSSSGQGRTGELFF. The CDR3 DNA follows: TGTTCCAGCAGTGGACAGGGACGGACCGGGGAGCTGTTTTTT.

The CDR3 bases are TGTGCCACCTCACGCAATAACGACTACGGAGCTTTCTTT. It specifies CATSRNNDYGAFF. The chain joins TRBV24-1 to TRBJ1-1; D remains unclear. The germline V and J ends were trimmed by 9 bases and 10 bases, with 20 bases remaining between them. The CDR3 covers 13 residues. Germline values: CDR1 KGHDR, CDR2 SFDVKD.

This clonotype was seen a handful of times. The J gene is TRBJ2-4, the V gene TRBV6-2 or TRBV6-3; unclear D gene. V was cut by 0 bases and J by 8 bases, with 11 bases left in between. The CDR3 consists of 14 residues. Germline V gives CDR1 MNHEY, CDR2 SVGEGT. CDR3 bases: TGTGCCAGCAGTTACTCGAACGGTAGGGACATTCAGTACTTC. This gives the protein CASSYSNGRDIQYF.

This clonotype appeared a few times. V usage is TRBV20-1 and J usage is TRBJ2-3; tentatively, D is TRBD2 (5 bases). Trimming took off 0 bases at V and 3 bases at J, with 13 bases between the two ends. Germline V gene data show CDR1 as DFQATT and CDR2 as SNEGSKA (reference sequence). The length of the CDR3 is 15 residues. CDR3 in amino acids: CSAREWRVGTDTQYF. CDR3 bases: TGCAGTGCTAGAGAGTGGCGGGTAGGGACAGATACGCAGTATTTT.

This clonotype was observed a few times. This rearrangement joins TRBV19 to TRBJ1-5; D may be TRBD1 (6 bases). The V gene lost 4 bases and the J gene lost 0 bases, with 7 bases spanning the gap. Germline-derived CDR1 and CDR2 are LNHDA and SQIVND (reference sequence). The CDR3 is 14 residues long. DNA of the CDR3: TGTGCCAGTAGTACAGGGGTTAGCAATCAGCCCCAGCATTTT. Its protein is CASSTGVSNQPQHF.

In this sample, this clonotype turned up a few times. The rearrangement uses TRBV7-9 and TRBJ2-1; D is perhaps TRBD2 (5 bases). The CDR3 extends over 17 amino acids. Germline V lookup: CDR1 SEHNR, CDR2 FQNEAQ (reference sequence). V lost 7 bases and J lost 8, with 27 bases in between. CDR3 protein: CASTSVSTGLGVDEQFF. As DNA, the CDR3 is TGTGCCAGCACCTCCGTTTCTACTGGACTCGGCGTCGATGAGCAGTTCTTC.

This clonotype was seen a handful of times. J is TRBJ2-7 and V is TRBV5-1; D is ambiguous. Trimming stripped 6 bases from V and 0 bases from J, with 13 bases between. The germline gives CDR1 SGHRS, CDR2 YFSETQ. The CDR3 is 14 amino acids. Here the CDR3 DNA reads TGCGCCAGCACATGGGCAGAGAGCTCCTACGAGCAGTACTTC. Translating it yields CASTWAESSYEQYF.

The rearrangement uses TRBV29-1 and TRBJ2-5, with 8 bases that match TRBD1. V lost 8 bases to trimming and J lost 3 bases; unmatched junction nucleotides: 5. Germline CDR1 SQVTM, CDR2 ANQGSEA. CDR3 length: 12 amino acids. The DNA of the CDR3 is TGCAGCACCTCGACAGGGGAAGAGACCCAGTACTTC. The encoded protein is CSTSTGEETQYF.